Listed below are T cell receptor beta chains from one sample, sequenced in a study of high-grade serous ovarian cancer treatment subgroups. TCRdb's table, derived via immunoSEQ multiplex PCR, lists solely in-frame clones and lacks some. In the table there are about 16,000 clones, 86% of which are singletons. Sequenced: tumor tissue. The source of these receptors is a human donor with high-grade serous ovarian cancer. Each CDR3 is given with its conserved first and last residue. D genes are given only for firm matches. Size is omitted from some rows. Given values are once, few, many or a class for expanded clones.

v_call	clone_size	j_call	d_call	cdr3_nt	cdr3_aa
TRBV7-8	once	TRBJ2-7	NA	TGTGCCAGCAGCCCCCACGAGGTTACCTACGAGCAGTACTTC	CASSPHEVTYEQYF
TRBV11-2	NA	TRBJ2-7	TRBD2	TGTGCCAGCAGCCCCGGACTAGCGGGGAGCTACGAGCAGTACTTC	CASSPGLAGSYEQYF
TRBV2	NA	TRBJ2-5	TRBD1	TGTGCCAGCAGTCAGGGGGCCGGGACCCAGTACTTC	CASSQGAGTQYF
TRBV18	NA	TRBJ2-2	NA	TGTGCCAGCTCCGAAGGGGAATACGGGGAGCTGTTTTTT	CASSEGEYGELFF
TRBV6-5	NA	TRBJ2-2	TRBD1	TGTGCCAGCAGGTCCGGGACAGGGGGGATCGGGGAGCTGTTTTTT	CASRSGTGGIGELFF
TRBV4-3	NA	TRBJ2-7	NA	TGCGCCAGCAGTCCATCTCCGGGGGTCCACTCCTACGAGCAGTACTTC	CASSPSPGVHSYEQYF
TRBV27	NA	TRBJ1-6	NA	TGTGCCAGCAGTTTCAGGGACGGTCGGTCACCCCTCCACTTT	CASSFRDGRSPLHF
TRBV5-5	NA	TRBJ1-2	TRBD1	TGTGCCAGCAGCTTGGGACAGGGGATTTATGGCTACACCTTC	CASSLGQGIYGYTF
TRBV6-1	few	TRBJ1-5	NA	TGTGCCAGCATTAGGGAACTGAATCAGCCCCAGCATTTT	CASIRELNQPQHF
TRBV5-1	NA	TRBJ1-4	TRBD1	TGCGCCAGCAGCTTGGACGCAGGGGGGAATGAAAAACTGTTTTTT	CASSLDAGGNEKLFF
TRBV6-5	NA	TRBJ2-1	NA	TGTGCCAGCACAACAGGCAGACTCAATGATGAGCAGTTCTTC	CASTTGRLNDEQFF
TRBV11-3	NA	TRBJ2-2	NA	TGTGCCAGCAGCCTTGAGAGCACCGGGGAGCTGTTTTTT	CASSLESTGELFF
TRBV7-2	few	TRBJ2-7	NA	TGTGCCAGCAGCAACCGGCCCTCTTACGAGCAGTACTTC	CASSNRPSYEQYF
TRBV7-3	NA	TRBJ1-6	NA	TGTGCCAGCAGCCTTATAGGACAGCTGAATTCACCCCTCCACTTT	CASSLIGQLNSPLHF
TRBV4-2	NA	TRBJ2-5	NA	TGTGCCAGCAGCCAAGTTTCAGGTGACTTACAAGAGACCCAGTACTTC	CASSQVSGDLQETQYF
TRBV5-1	NA	TRBJ2-5	TRBD2	TGCGCCAGCAGCCCCTCAGGACTAGCGGAAGAGACCCAGTACTTC	CASSPSGLAEETQYF
TRBV12-5	NA	TRBJ2-5	TRBD2	TGTGCTAGTGGCCCCGGGACTAGCGGGGGGCTCAGGGAGACCCAGTACTTC	CASGPGTSGGLRETQYF
TRBV7-2	NA	TRBJ2-1	NA	TGTGCCACCTCTTCCTTAAGGGGGGGTGAGGTAGTCTACAATGAGCAGTTCTTC	CATSSLRGGEVVYNEQFF
TRBV29-1	NA	TRBJ2-3	NA	TGCAGCGTTGTGAGTATCCGCGCAGATACGCAGTATTTT	CSVVSIRADTQYF
TRBV5-1	NA	TRBJ1-1	TRBD1	TGCGCCAGCAGCTTGACCGGACAGGGGAACACTGAAGCTTTCTTT	CASSLTGQGNTEAFF
TRBV10-3	NA	TRBJ1-1	TRBD1	TGTGCCATCAGTCAGGGGGCAGAGACTGAAGCTTTCTTT	CAISQGAETEAFF
TRBV30	NA	TRBJ2-7	TRBD1	TGTGCCTGGAGGGGGACAGGGAGAACGGGCGAGCAGTACTTC	CAWRGTGRTGEQYF